One and the same sample provided the 13 T cell receptor beta chains below, sequenced in a study of long-term antiretroviral therapy in people with HIV. Version v3.0 of the immunoSEQ assay ran at survey level. Profiled with immunoSEQ multiplex PCR; TCRdb holds only in-frame clones, not every one. The sample has about 21,000 clones; more than 75% are singletons. This sample comprised unsorted PBMCs, obtained 2.3 years after starting antiretroviral therapy. The receptors shown here come from a man in his 60s with HIV.

The rearrangement links TRBV7-2 to TRBJ2-5, with 8 bases fitting TRBD2. Germline-derived CDR1 and CDR2 are SGHTA and FQGNSA. The CDR3 has 14 residues. V was pared by 0 bases and J by 6 bases, with 3 bases of the junction left unmatched. DNA of the CDR3: TGTGCCAGCAGCTTAGCCGGGGGGGCGCAGACCCAGTACTTC. The encoded protein is CASSLAGGAQTQYF.

The chain recombines TRBV9 with TRBJ2-2; 8 bases map to TRBD2. The germline V gene has CDR1 SGDLS and CDR2 YYNGEE. V was clipped by 4 bases and J by 1 base; unmatched bases: 6. The CDR3 loop spans 16 amino acids. CDR3 loop: CASSLTGGMNTGELFF. CDR3 sequence (DNA): TGTGCCAGCAGCCTGACGGGGGGGATGAACACCGGGGAGCTGTTTTTT.

The chain links TRBV7-8 to TRBJ2-7, with TRBD1 identical over 10 bases. Trimming took 5 bases from V and 3 from J; bases not matched to a gene: 7. The CDR3 length is 15 residues. Germline values: CDR1 SGHVS, CDR2 FQNEAQ. The CDR3 nucleotides are TGTGCCAGCAGCCGAGGGACAGGGGAACACTACGAGCAGTACTTC. This codes for CASSRGTGEHYEQYF.

The count of this clone is one. V usage is TRBV2 and J usage is TRBJ2-1, with a weak D call TRBD1 (5 bases). The germline V and J ends were trimmed by 3 bases and 9 bases, with 15 bases remaining between them. The CDR3 is made up of 14 amino acids. Germline assignment: CDR1 SNHLY and CDR2 FYNNEI. This CDR3 reads CASSDLGPIVEQFF. The CDR3 nucleotides read TGTGCCAGCAGTGACCTGGGGCCAATAGTTGAGCAGTTCTTC.

V gene TRBV25-1 combines with J gene TRBJ2-1; tentative D call: TRBD2 (6 bases). CDR3 size: 16 residues. CDR1 MGHDK and CDR2 SYGVNS come from the germline V gene. V dropped 4 bases and J dropped 3 bases, with 16 bases sitting between them. In DNA form, the CDR3 reads TGTGCCAGCAGTGGTTTGGGACTTCCATACTACAATGAGCAGTTCTTC. As protein: CASSGLGLPYYNEQFF.

The chain carries TRBV5-5 and TRBJ1-4; 11 bases align to TRBD1. V lost 4 bases, J lost 6 bases, and 5 bases stayed unmatched. From germline, CDR1 is SGHKS and CDR2 YYEKEE (reference sequence). The CDR3 covers 15 residues. The CDR3 nucleotides are TGTGCCAGCAGCCAAGGACAGGGGGCCTATGAAAAACTGTTTTTT. Its protein is CASSQGQGAYEKLFF. The variable domain in full, completed from reference TRBV5-5 and TRBJ1-4, reads DAGVTQSPTHLIKTRGQQVTLRCSPISGHKSVSWYQQVLGQGPQFIFQYYEKEERGRGNFPDRFSARQFPNYSSELNVNALLLGDSALYLCASSQGQGAYEKLFFGSGTQLSVL.

The CDR3 is CATAPRGGPGELFF. The DNA of the CDR3 is TGTGCCACCGCCCCGCGGGGGGGCCCCGGGGAGCTGTTTTTT. The chain recombines TRBV15 with TRBJ2-2; 9 bases align to TRBD2. J was trimmed by 6 bases and V by 8 bases; bases with no gene match: 7. This CDR3 region has 14 residues. CDR1 and CDR2 from the germline V gene are LNHNV and YYDKDF (reference sequence).

This clone was observed a few times. The chain has TRBV5-1 and TRBJ1-3; 7 bases map to TRBD1. The CDR3 has 16 amino acids. The ends lost 0 bases at V and 0 bases at J; junction bases unmatched: 3. CDR1 is SGHRS, CDR2 YFSETQ, per germline. The CDR3 bases are TGCGCCAGCAGCTTGGAGGGACAGAACTCTGGAAACACCATATATTTT. Encoded protein: CASSLEGQNSGNTIYF.

This sequence joins TRBV5-6 and TRBJ1-2; 7 bases match TRBD1. V dropped 4 bases and J dropped 4; count of bases not matched to a gene: 16. The CDR3 runs 17 residues. Germline CDR1 SGHDT, CDR2 YYEEEE. This CDR3 reads CASSPTWGTETLYGYTF. DNA for the CDR3: TGTGCCAGCAGCCCAACCTGGGGGACAGAAACTCTCTATGGCTACACCTTC.

The J gene is TRBJ2-7, the V gene TRBV12-2; the table calls TRBD2, which could not be checked here. TRBV12-2 is a recognized pseudogene. The CDR3 contains 17 residues. The CDR3 DNA follows: TGTGCAAGTCGCTTAACACATTTTTGGAGGGCCGCCTACGAGCAGTACTTC. Protein: CASRLTHFWRAAYEQYF.

This clone appeared once. The V call is TRBV29-1, the J call TRBJ2-5, with D uncertain. CDR1 SQVTM and CDR2 ANQGSEA come from the germline V gene. The length of the CDR3 is 12 residues. V was pared by 0 bases and J by 4 bases, with 6 bases between. In DNA form, the CDR3 reads TGCAGCGTTGAAGAGGGCCGAGAGACCCAGTACTTC. Protein sequence: CSVEEGRETQYF. Filled out from reference TRBV29-1 and TRBJ2-5, the complete variable domain reads SAVISQKPSRDICQRGTSLTIQCQVDSQVTMMFWYRQQPGQSLTLIATANQGSEATYESGFVIDKFPISRPNLTFSTLTVSNMSPEDSSIYLCSVEEGRETQYFGPGTRLLVL.

J is TRBJ1-2 and V is TRBV11-2, with D perhaps TRBD1 (5 bases). The CDR3 loop spans 14 amino acids. The V gene's germline CDR1 is SGHAT and CDR2 FQNNGV. V was cut by 1 base and J by 3 bases, with 9 bases left in between. The CDR3 loop is CASSLGGRDYGYTF. CDR3 nucleotides: TGTGCCAGCAGCTTAGGGGGCCGTGACTATGGCTACACCTTC.

This chain joins TRBV29-1 and TRBJ1-2; 7 bases match TRBD1. The germline CDR1 and CDR2 sequences are SQVTM and ANQGSEA. Trimming cost V 4 bases and J 8 bases; bases outside gene matches: 4. The CDR3 spans 11 residues. CDR3 in amino acids: CSVGQGAGYTF. In nucleotides, the CDR3 is TGCAGCGTTGGACAGGGCGCAGGCTACACCTTC.